The present entry profiles one T cell receptor (beta chain) with its context. The target antigen is unknown. The assay was immunoSEQ multiplex PCR, and TCRdb's table has in-frame clones only and misses some. The repertoire consists of under 90,000 clones, with roughly four fifths occurring once and the leading ten covering approximately 1.3%. This CDR3 is built from 14 residues. Trimming cost V 5 bases and J 3 bases; bases outside gene matches: 7. Germline loops: CDR1 GTSNPN, CDR2 SVGIG (reference sequence). This sample is drawn from a study of T cell responses to AZD1222 COVID-19 vaccine. Findings of the study overall: White British people made up most donors, females outnumbered males, and clonal diversity was possibly underestimated. Spike regions recognized by vaccine-associated CD4 TCRs spanned the protein, led by 160-218 and 743-854. Of spike-specific TCRs, nearly half reportedly target regions left unmutated in variants. Researchers took repertoire samples only after the peak T cell response had come.

Sequencing was performed on peripheral blood, taken 28 days after the second AZD1222 dose. The rearrangement uses TRBV30 and TRBJ1-5; 7 bases align to TRBD1. This TCR came from an adult who received the AZD1222 COVID-19 vaccine. In nucleotides, the CDR3 is TGTGCCTGGGCCCGGGACAGAGACAATCAGCCCCAGCATTTT. Its protein product is CAWARDRDNQPQHF.